Each of the 21 T cell receptor beta chains below was sequenced from the same sample in a study of blood T cell repertoires in COVID-19. Measured with immunoSEQ multiplex PCR; TCRdb has only the in-frame clones, and not every one. Among around 170,000 clones listed, 88% were seen once. Sequencing was done on a sample of peripheral blood. The receptors were sampled from a man between 60 and 70 years old with acute or convalescent COVID-19.

The rearrangement joins TRBV19 to TRBJ1-4; 7 bases are a match to TRBD1. V lost 4 bases and J lost 7; bases outside the gene matches: 6. The CDR3 length is 14 residues. Per the germline V gene, CDR1 is LNHDA and CDR2 is SQIVND (reference sequence). The CDR3 loop reads CASSSSAGGEKLFF. In DNA, the CDR3 is TGTGCCAGTAGTAGTTCGGCAGGGGGTGAAAAACTGTTTTTT.

DNA of the CDR3: TGTGCCAGCAGTTTAGGGTACAGCTATAATTCACCCCTCCACTTT. Residues: CASSLGYSYNSPLHF. The chain has TRBV27 and TRBJ1-6; no definite D call. CDR3 length equals 15 residues. Looked up from germline, CDR1 is MNHEY and CDR2 is SMNVEV (reference sequence). Between the trimmed V and J ends, which lost 2 bases and 3 bases, there was a span of 8 bases.

The CDR3 region is CASSPTAGYTEAFF. The CDR3 bases are TGTGCCAGCAGTCCTACAGCGGGGTACACTGAAGCTTTCTTT. The chain recombines TRBV6-5 with TRBJ1-1; no reliable D call. The V gene lost 5 bases and the J gene lost 3 bases, with 13 bases spanning the gap. The CDR3 has 14 residues. The V gene's germline CDR1 is MNHEY and CDR2 SVGAGI.

The rearrangement joins TRBV12-5 to TRBJ2-3, with 14 positions matching TRBD2. CDR1 is LGHNT, CDR2 FRNRAP, per germline. V lost 5 bases and J lost 0; bases outside the gene matches: 1. The CDR3 covers 16 residues. The CDR3 DNA reads TGTGCTAGTGGTCGACTAGCGGGGGGGAGCACAGATACGCAGTATTTT. This codes for CASGRLAGGSTDTQYF. The variable domain in full, with the rest retrieved from reference TRBV12-5 and TRBJ2-3, is DARVTQTPRHKVTEMGQEVTMRCQPILGHNTVFWYRQTMMQGLELLAYFRNRAPLDDSGMPKDRFSAEMPDATLATLKIQPSEPRDSAVYFCASGRLAGGSTDTQYFGPGTRLTVL.

The rearrangement joins TRBV19 to TRBJ2-5; D call uncertain. V dropped 9 bases and J dropped 4 bases, with 15 bases sitting between them. The germline V gene encodes CDR1 LNHDA and CDR2 SQIVND (reference sequence). The CDR3 contains 13 residues. CDR3 sequence: CASSLGRRETQYF. The DNA for the CDR3 is TGTGCCAGCTCGTTGGGCAGAAGAGAGACCCAGTACTTC.

The chain is built from TRBV19 and TRBJ2-5, with 7 bases aligning to TRBD2. Germline loops: CDR1 LNHDA, CDR2 SQIVND (reference sequence). After removal of 2 bases from V and 5 bases from J, the junction contained 2 bases not matched to a gene. The CDR3 covers 13 residues. In DNA form, the CDR3 reads TGTGCCAGTAGTATAACGCGGGGGGAGACCCAGTACTTC. It specifies CASSITRGETQYF.

The chain has TRBV27 and TRBJ1-2, with 7 bases matching TRBD1. This CDR3 comprises 16 residues. Losses at the gene ends were 2 bases for V and 3 bases for J; bases not matched to a gene: 9. Germline V gene lookup returns CDR1 MNHEY and CDR2 SMNVEV (reference sequence). The CDR3 loop reads CASSLAVDRADYGYTF. The CDR3 DNA is TGTGCCAGCAGTTTAGCCGTCGACAGGGCGGACTATGGCTACACCTTC.

The rearrangement uses TRBV29-1 and TRBJ2-3; possible D gene TRBD1, 7 bases. Germline V gene data show CDR1 as SQVTM and CDR2 as ANQGSEA. This CDR3 contains 13 residues. Between the trimmed V and J ends, which lost 7 bases and 6 bases, there was a span of 17 bases. The CDR3 loop reads CSAGGGQRDTQYF. The CDR3 coding sequence is TGCAGCGCAGGAGGGGGACAGCGGGATACGCAGTATTTT.

The V and J genes are TRBV7-9 and TRBJ1-2, with a tentative D call TRBD1 (6 bases). This CDR3 is 14 amino acids long. V was trimmed by 0 bases and J by 8 bases, leaving 13 bases between them. The germline gives CDR1 SEHNR, CDR2 FQNEAQ (reference sequence). This CDR3 is CASSLARGARGYTF. In nucleotides, the CDR3 is TGTGCCAGCAGCTTAGCGCGGGGGGCGCGGGGCTACACCTTC.

V gene TRBV28 combines with J gene TRBJ1-1; D perhaps matches TRBD1 (5 bases). The CDR3 is 14 residues long. Deletions cut 3 bases from V and 4 bases from J, with 12 bases between. Germline assignment: CDR1 MDHEN and CDR2 SYDVKM. The CDR3 coding sequence is TGTGCCAGCAGTTTGGACCAGGGTGGCACTGAAGCTTTCTTT. Protein: CASSLDQGGTEAFF.

The chain joins TRBV7-7 to TRBJ2-5; 7 positions match TRBD1. The CDR3 is 15 residues long. With V trimmed by 0 bases and J by 5 bases, 6 bases remained unmatched. Germline V gives CDR1 SSHAT, CDR2 FNYEAQ (reference sequence). For the CDR3, the DNA is TGTGCCAGCAGCTTAGCGGGGACAGTGGGGGAGACCCAGTACTTC. This gives the protein CASSLAGTVGETQYF. Complete variable domain (other parts from reference TRBV7-7 and TRBJ2-5): GAGVSQSPRYKVTKRGQDVTLRCDPISSHATLYWYQQALGQGPEFLTYFNYEAQPDKSGLPSDRFSAERPEGSISTLTIQRTEQRDSAMYRCASSLAGTVGETQYFGPGTRLLVL.

J is TRBJ2-3 and V is TRBV12-5; D is possibly TRBD1 (6 bases). CDR3 length: 16 amino acids. V gave up 7 bases and J gave up 0 bases, with 17 bases separating them. Per germline, CDR1 LGHNT and CDR2 FRNRAP. The CDR3 sequence is CASDYPEGQSTDTQYF. In DNA, the CDR3 is TGTGCTAGTGATTACCCGGAAGGACAGAGCACAGATACGCAGTATTTT.

The genes are TRBV10-2 and TRBJ2-5; TRBD2 agrees at 14 bases. V trimming: 6 bases; J trimming: 5 bases; junction bases outside the gene matches: 5. CDR1 and CDR2 from the germline V gene are WSHSY and SAAADI. This CDR3 contains 15 residues. The CDR3 loop is CASRRGTSGGETQYF. The CDR3 nucleotides are TGCGCCAGCAGACGCGGGACTAGCGGGGGTGAGACCCAGTACTTC.

The chain recombines TRBV14 with TRBJ2-2; 7 positions agree with TRBD1. The CDR3 has 13 residues. Trimming at V came to 4 bases and at J to 6 bases, leaving 2 bases not matched to a gene. Germline CDR1 SGHDN, CDR2 FVKESK. This CDR3 is CASSRGTAGELFF. CDR3 nucleotide sequence: TGTGCCAGCAGCCGAGGGACAGCCGGGGAGCTGTTTTTT.

This chain joins TRBV30 and TRBJ1-1; D is unresolved. The CDR3 totals 13 residues. Germline-derived CDR1 and CDR2 are GTSNPN and SVGIG (reference sequence). The V end was cut by 0 bases, the J end by 3 bases, with 8 bases between. CDR3 sequence: CAWSVSGDTEAFF. CDR3 DNA: TGTGCCTGGAGTGTATCGGGTGACACTGAAGCTTTCTTT.

V and J are TRBV19 and TRBJ2-1; 8 bases are shared with TRBD2. V dropped 3 bases and J dropped 7; count of bases not matched to a gene: 2. The CDR3 consists of 13 residues. Germline V CDR1 and CDR2: LNHDA, SQIVND (reference sequence). The CDR3 coding sequence is TGTGCCAGTAGTATGACTAGCGTGAATGAGCAGTTCTTC. Translation: CASSMTSVNEQFF. Based on the CDR3 plus reference TRBV19 and TRBJ2-1, the full variable domain is DGGITQSPKYLFRKEGQNVTLSCEQNLNHDAMYWYRQDPGQGLRLIYYSQIVNDFQKGDIAEGYSVSREKKESFPLTVTSAQKNPTAFYLCASSMTSVNEQFFGPGTRLTVL.

This chain uses TRBV19 with TRBJ1-1; D is unclear. The V end lost 6 bases, the J end lost 1 base, and 12 bases lay between the germline ends. Germline values: CDR1 LNHDA, CDR2 SQIVND (reference sequence). This CDR3 region has 14 residues. Here the CDR3 reads CASRARRGNTEAFF. The DNA for the CDR3 is TGTGCCAGTAGAGCGAGGCGGGGGAACACTGAAGCTTTCTTT. Complete variable domain (other parts from reference TRBV19 and TRBJ1-1): DGGITQSPKYLFRKEGQNVTLSCEQNLNHDAMYWYRQDPGQGLRLIYYSQIVNDFQKGDIAEGYSVSREKKESFPLTVTSAQKNPTAFYLCASRARRGNTEAFFGQGTRLTVV.

This sequence joins TRBV12-1 and TRBJ2-2; the D call TRBD2 from the table was never checked on the DNA. TRBV12-1 is reported as a pseudogene. The CDR3 sequence is 18 residues long. The CDR3 nucleotides read TGTGCCAGCAGCTTTTTCATGGGCCCGGGAAAGTCCACCGGGGAGCTGTTTTTT. Its translation: CASSFFMGPGKSTGELFF.

The chain combines TRBV24-1 with TRBJ1-2, with TRBD1 identical over 7 bases. The germline V gene has CDR1 KGHDR and CDR2 SFDVKD. The length of the CDR3 is 13 residues. V dropped 6 bases and J dropped 4; count of bases not matched to a gene: 4. The CDR3 nucleotides are TGTGCCACCAGTCCTGGGACAGCCTATGGCTACACCTTC. As protein: CATSPGTAYGYTF.

V is TRBV10-3 and J is TRBJ1-1; 8 positions agree with TRBD1. V was pared by 7 bases and J by 1 base, with 5 bases of the junction left unmatched. From germline, CDR1 is ENHRY and CDR2 SYGVKD. This CDR3 is 14 amino acids long. CDR3 loop: CAINQGAENTEAFF. The CDR3 DNA is TGTGCCATCAACCAGGGGGCTGAGAACACTGAAGCTTTCTTT.

The rearrangement uses TRBV19 and TRBJ2-2; TRBD1 is a possible D gene (6 bases). The CDR3 sequence is 14 residues long. Trimming cost V 4 bases and J 2 bases, with 8 bases left between them. CDR1 and CDR2 (germline): LNHDA, SQIVND (reference sequence). The CDR3 loop reads CASSTQGNTGELFF. In nucleotides, the CDR3 is TGTGCCAGTAGTACACAGGGTAACACCGGGGAGCTGTTTTTT.